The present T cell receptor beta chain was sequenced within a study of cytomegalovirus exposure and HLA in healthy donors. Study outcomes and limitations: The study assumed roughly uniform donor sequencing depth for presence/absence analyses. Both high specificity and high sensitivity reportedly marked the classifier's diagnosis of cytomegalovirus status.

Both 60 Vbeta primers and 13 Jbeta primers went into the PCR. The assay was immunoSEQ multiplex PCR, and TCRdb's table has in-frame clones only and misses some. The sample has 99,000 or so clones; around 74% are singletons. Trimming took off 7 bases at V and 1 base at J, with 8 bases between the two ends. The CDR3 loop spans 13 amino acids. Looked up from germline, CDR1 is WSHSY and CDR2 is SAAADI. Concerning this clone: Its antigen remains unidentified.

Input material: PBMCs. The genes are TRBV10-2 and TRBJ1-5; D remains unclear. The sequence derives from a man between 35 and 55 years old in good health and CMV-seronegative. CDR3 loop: CASTPGSNQPQHF. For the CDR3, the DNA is TGCGCCAGCACTCCGGGGAGCAATCAGCCCCAGCATTTT.